Listed below are T cell receptor beta chains from one sample, sequenced in a study of vaccination and CD4 T cells after COVID-19. TCRdb used MiXCR to reprocess the PCR reads, holding one entry per CDR3 protein. The sample lists roughly 13,000 distinct CDR3 sequences; roughly 57% were seen once. These receptors' antigens are unknown. Sequencing was done on a sample of CD4+ T cells from blood, cultured in vitro. The source is a human donor who had recovered from COVID-19. Both conserved end residues are part of each CDR3. D genes are given only for firm matches. A clone size is listed for some rows: how often the clone was seen (once, few, many), or a class if it is expanded.

v_gene	d_gene	abundance	j_gene	CDR3nt	CDR3aa
TRBV7-9	TRBD1	NA	TRBJ2-1	TGTGCCAGCAGTCCGCCCGACAGGGGGGGTTACAATGAGCAGTTCTTC	CASSPPDRGGYNEQFF
TRBV6-5	NA	few	TRBJ1-5	TGTGCCAGCAGTTACTCTGGACGGGTGGATCAGCCCCAGCATTTT	CASSYSGRVDQPQHF
TRBV7-3	NA	NA	TRBJ2-5	TGTGCCAGCAGCGCCGTGGGGGGACAGATCTCTGAGGAGACCCAGTACTTC	CASSAVGGQISEETQYF
TRBV6-2/TRBV6-3	NA	few	TRBJ2-6	TGTGCCAGCAGAATGATCAGGAGCTCTGGGGCCAACGTCCTGACTTTC	CASRMIRSSGANVLTF
TRBV7-2	NA	once	TRBJ1-2	TGTGCCAGCAGCTTAATGGGGGCGGTTGGCTACATCTTC	CASSLMGAVGYIF
TRBV7-2	NA	NA	TRBJ2-3	TGTGCCAGCAGCTTAGACCGGTTCACAGATACGCAGTATTTT	CASSLDRFTDTQYF
TRBV7-2	NA	once	TRBJ2-5	TGTGCCAGCAGCTTAGGCCCCTTCCGTTGGGAGACCCAGTACTTC	CASSLGPFRWETQYF
TRBV27	TRBD1	few	TRBJ1-5	TGTGCCAGCAGTTCGGGACAGGGGTATCAGCCCCAGCATTTT	CASSSGQGYQPQHF
TRBV6-2/TRBV6-3	NA	NA	TRBJ1-5	TGTGCCAGCAGCGACAGGTATAGCAATCAGCCCCAGCATTTT	CASSDRYSNQPQHF
TRBV11-2	TRBD2	NA	TRBJ2-3	TGTGCCAGCAGCTTACAGCGGGAGACAGATACGCAGTATTTT	CASSLQRETDTQYF
TRBV20-1	NA	NA	TRBJ2-7	TGCAGTGTTAGAAGGGGGGGGGGAGGGGAGCAGTACTTC	CSVRRGGGGEQYF